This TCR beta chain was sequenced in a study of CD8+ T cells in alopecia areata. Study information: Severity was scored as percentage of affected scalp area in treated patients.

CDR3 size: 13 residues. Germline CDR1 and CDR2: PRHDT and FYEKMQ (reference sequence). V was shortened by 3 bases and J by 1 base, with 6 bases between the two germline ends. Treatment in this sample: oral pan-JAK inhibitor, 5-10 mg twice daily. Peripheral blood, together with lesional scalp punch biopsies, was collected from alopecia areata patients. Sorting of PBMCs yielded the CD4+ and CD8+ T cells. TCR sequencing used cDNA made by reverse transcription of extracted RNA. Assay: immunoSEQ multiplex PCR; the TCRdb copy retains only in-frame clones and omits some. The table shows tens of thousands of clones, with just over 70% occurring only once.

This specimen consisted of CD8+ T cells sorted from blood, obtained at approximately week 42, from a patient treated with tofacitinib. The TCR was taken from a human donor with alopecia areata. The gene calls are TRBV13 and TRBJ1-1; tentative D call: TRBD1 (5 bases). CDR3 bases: TGTGCCAGCAGCTTGGGACCGAACACTGAAGCTTTCTTT. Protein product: CASSLGPNTEAFF.